This TCR beta chain stems from a study of cytotoxic CD8 clonotypes in ibrutinib-treated CLL. At the level of the study: With a range of 6 to 36, the median treatment time before response samples were taken was approximately 12 months. The study, taken as a whole, reports: Clonality rose at ibrutinib response, held steady in sustained remission, and fell toward baseline at progression.

Sequencing was performed with immunoSEQ multiplex PCR; in TCRdb, only in-frame clones are kept and a portion is missing. The repertoire consists of about 45,000 clones, with 65% occurring once and the leading ten covering 20% to 25%. Concerning this clone itself: What it binds is unknown.

Trimming pared 5 bases from V and 4 bases from J, leaving 19 bases between. Germline loops: CDR1 MDHEN, CDR2 SYDVKM. The length of the CDR3 is 16 residues. The material sequenced was PBMCs, taken after 24 months of ibrutinib treatment. The V gene is TRBV28, the J gene TRBJ2-3, with a possible D match to TRBD1 (7 bases). This sequence was found in a human donor with chronic lymphocytic leukemia. As DNA, the CDR3 is TGTGCCAGCAGTCCCTTCCGGGGGACAGAACCAGATACGCAGTATTTT. As protein: CASSPFRGTEPDTQYF. The variable domain in full, with the rest retrieved from reference TRBV28 and TRBJ2-3, is DVKVTQSSRYLVKRTGEKVFLECVQDMDHENMFWYRQDPGLGLRLIYFSYDVKMKEKGDIPEGYSVSREKKERFSLILESASTNQTSMYLCASSPFRGTEPDTQYFGPGTRLTVL.